The 14 T cell receptor beta chains in this list originate from one sample, sequenced in a study of blood T cells in healthy people across ages. Combining a sample-barcoded 5' primer with a J-beta primer mix, a second PCR ran for about 6 to 12 cycles. From the 5' RACE reads, TCRdb called clonotypes with MiXCR, one entry per CDR3 protein. The sample has fewer than 1,000,000 distinct CDR3 sequences; roughly 44% are singletons. Sample: blood. The receptors stem from a man between 60 and 75 years old in good health.

The chain has TRBV11-2 and TRBJ2-7; TRBD1 aligns across 7 bases. Germline trimming cut 5 bases from V and 7 bases from J; bases unmatched to any gene: 11. The CDR3 has 14 residues. Germline loops: CDR1 SGHAT, CDR2 FQNNGV. CDR3: CASSVGTGEREQYF. For the CDR3, the DNA is TGTGCCAGCAGCGTAGGCACAGGGGAGCGGGAGCAGTACTTC.

This chain uses TRBV7-2 with TRBJ2-1; 9 bases map to TRBD2. Losses at the gene ends were 5 bases for V and 8 bases for J; bases not matched to a gene: 10. The length of the CDR3 is 15 residues. CDR1 SGHTA and CDR2 FQGNSA come from the germline V gene. CDR3 DNA sequence: TGTGCCAGCAGCCCCTCTGGCGGGGGGGCCTATGAGCAGTTCTTC. It is translated as CASSPSGGGAYEQFF.

The chain is built from TRBV20-1 and TRBJ2-1; 7 nucleotides align to TRBD1. The CDR3 is 14 amino acids. From germline, CDR1 is DFQATT and CDR2 SNEGSKA (reference sequence). V lost 5 bases, J lost 2 bases, and 6 bases stayed unmatched. CDR3 in amino acids: CSAGRQGPYNEQFF. In nucleotides, the CDR3 is TGCAGTGCTGGCCGACAGGGCCCCTACAATGAGCAGTTCTTC.

This clonotype has just one count. This sequence joins TRBV10-2 and TRBJ2-3; D is possibly TRBD1 (6 bases). The germline V and J ends were trimmed by 1 base and 1 base, with 12 bases remaining between them. This CDR3 spans 16 amino acids. The germline V gene has CDR1 WSHSY and CDR2 SAAADI. The CDR3 DNA is TGCGCCAGCAGTGAGTGGGAGAAGGGGGGCACAGATACGCAGTATTTT. This gives the protein CASSEWEKGGTDTQYF.

The chain uses TRBV7-2 and TRBJ2-3, with a possible D match to TRBD1 (6 bases). The V end lost 1 base, the J end lost 6 bases, and 20 bases lay between the germline ends. The germline gives CDR1 SGHTA, CDR2 FQGNSA. The CDR3 contains 17 residues. CDR3 bases: TGTGCCAGCAGCTTAGATATGTGGACAGACCTCAAGGATACGCAGTATTTT. Protein sequence: CASSLDMWTDLKDTQYF. Full variable domain (missing parts from reference TRBV7-2 and TRBJ2-3): GAGVSQSPSNKVTEKGKDVELRCDPISGHTALYWYRQSLGQGLEFLIYFQGNSAPDKSGLPSDRFSAERTGGSVSTLTIQRTQQEDSAVYLCASSLDMWTDLKDTQYFGPGTRLTVL.

This clonotype is a singleton in its sample. The rearrangement links TRBV5-5 to TRBJ1-1; the D is unclear. V lost 4 bases to trimming and J lost 4 bases, with 20 bases between them. The germline V gene encodes CDR1 SGHKS and CDR2 YYEKEE (reference sequence). CDR3 length equals 16 residues. The DNA for the CDR3 is TGTGCCAGCAGCCTGGGAGTAGGCCGAATTGCCACTGAAGCTTTCTTT. Protein: CASSLGVGRIATEAFF.

This clonotype was observed a handful of times. This chain links TRBV7-9 with TRBJ1-2; TRBD1 might be the D (6 bases). This CDR3 has 14 amino acids. With 4 bases removed from V and 4 bases from J, the gap between germline ends came to 13 bases. CDR1 and CDR2 from the germline V gene are SEHNR and FQNEAQ (reference sequence). The CDR3 coding sequence is TGTGCCAGCAGCTCAGGGGTCACGATCTATGGCTACACCTTC. As protein: CASSSGVTIYGYTF.

This clonotype was recorded at least ten times. The chain combines TRBV6-5 with TRBJ1-6, with 8 bases identical to TRBD1. Germline CDR1 is MNHEY and CDR2 is SVGAGI. The CDR3 is 14 residues long. The J segment lost 8 bases and the V segment lost 6 bases, leaving 6 bases of the junction unmatched. The CDR3, as DNA: TGTGCCAGCAGCCGCGGACAGGGCTATTCACCCCTCCACTTT. Encoded protein: CASSRGQGYSPLHF.

This clonotype has more than one count but fewer than ten. The chain joins TRBV20-1 to TRBJ2-7; the match to TRBD1 covers 12 bases. CDR3 length: 15 residues. Germline trimming cut 3 bases from V and 0 bases from J; bases unmatched to any gene: 3. Germline CDR1 is DFQATT and CDR2 is SNEGSKA (reference sequence). Here the CDR3 reads CSASPGQGASYEQYF. The CDR3 nucleotides read TGCAGTGCTAGCCCGGGACAGGGGGCCTCCTACGAGCAGTACTTC.

This clonotype was observed a handful of times. The J gene is TRBJ2-1, the V gene TRBV2, with D unclear. V lost 3 bases and J lost 6, with 12 bases in between. This CDR3 is built from 14 residues. CDR1 and CDR2 from the germline V gene are SNHLY and FYNNEI. CDR3 sequence: CASSDLVLSNEQFF. The DNA for the CDR3 is TGTGCCAGCAGTGATTTAGTCCTTAGCAATGAGCAGTTCTTC. The full variable domain, completed using reference TRBV2 and TRBJ2-1, is EPEVTQTPSHQVTQMGQEVILRCVPISNHLYFYWYRQILGQKVEFLVSFYNNEISEKSEIFDDQFSVERPDGSNFTLKIRSTKLEDSAMYFCASSDLVLSNEQFFGPGTRLTVL.

The table lists this clonotype with a few counts. The V and J genes are TRBV7-2 and TRBJ2-3; TRBD2 matches at 11 bases. The trim removed 1 base at V and 4 bases at J, leaving 7 bases unmatched. Looked up from germline, CDR1 is SGHTA and CDR2 is FQGNSA. This CDR3 spans 17 amino acids. The CDR3 DNA reads as TGTGCCAGCAGCTTAGGAGGCCTTAGCGGGGGGGCAGATACGCAGTATTTT. It encodes CASSLGGLSGGADTQYF.

This clonotype occurred once. The chain recombines TRBV7-2 with TRBJ2-3, with 10 positions matching TRBD2. This CDR3 spans 15 amino acids. J lost 6 bases, V lost 7 bases, and 10 bases had no gene match. Per germline, CDR1 SGHTA and CDR2 FQGNSA. CDR3 sequence: CASIPYSGGLDTQYF. Written as DNA, the CDR3 is TGTGCCAGCATCCCCTATAGCGGGGGGTTGGATACGCAGTATTTT.

The J gene is TRBJ2-5, the V gene TRBV6-1; 8 bases match TRBD1. With 1 base clipped from V and 5 bases from J, the junction kept 3 bases outside the gene matches. This CDR3 has 14 amino acids. Germline V gene data show CDR1 as MNHNS and CDR2 as SASEGT. CDR3 nucleotides: TGTGCCAGCAGTGAAGGGACAGGGAGCGAGACCCAGTACTTC. Its translation: CASSEGTGSETQYF.

The CDR3 loop reads CASSEALRTGNQPQHF. In DNA form, the CDR3 reads TGTGCCAGCAGTGAAGCCCTTCGGACGGGGAATCAGCCCCAGCATTTT. The V and J genes are TRBV6-1 and TRBJ1-5; D not resolved. This CDR3 spans 16 amino acids. The V gene lost 0 bases and the J gene lost 4 bases, with 13 bases spanning the gap. Germline V gene sequence: CDR1 MNHNS, CDR2 SASEGT.